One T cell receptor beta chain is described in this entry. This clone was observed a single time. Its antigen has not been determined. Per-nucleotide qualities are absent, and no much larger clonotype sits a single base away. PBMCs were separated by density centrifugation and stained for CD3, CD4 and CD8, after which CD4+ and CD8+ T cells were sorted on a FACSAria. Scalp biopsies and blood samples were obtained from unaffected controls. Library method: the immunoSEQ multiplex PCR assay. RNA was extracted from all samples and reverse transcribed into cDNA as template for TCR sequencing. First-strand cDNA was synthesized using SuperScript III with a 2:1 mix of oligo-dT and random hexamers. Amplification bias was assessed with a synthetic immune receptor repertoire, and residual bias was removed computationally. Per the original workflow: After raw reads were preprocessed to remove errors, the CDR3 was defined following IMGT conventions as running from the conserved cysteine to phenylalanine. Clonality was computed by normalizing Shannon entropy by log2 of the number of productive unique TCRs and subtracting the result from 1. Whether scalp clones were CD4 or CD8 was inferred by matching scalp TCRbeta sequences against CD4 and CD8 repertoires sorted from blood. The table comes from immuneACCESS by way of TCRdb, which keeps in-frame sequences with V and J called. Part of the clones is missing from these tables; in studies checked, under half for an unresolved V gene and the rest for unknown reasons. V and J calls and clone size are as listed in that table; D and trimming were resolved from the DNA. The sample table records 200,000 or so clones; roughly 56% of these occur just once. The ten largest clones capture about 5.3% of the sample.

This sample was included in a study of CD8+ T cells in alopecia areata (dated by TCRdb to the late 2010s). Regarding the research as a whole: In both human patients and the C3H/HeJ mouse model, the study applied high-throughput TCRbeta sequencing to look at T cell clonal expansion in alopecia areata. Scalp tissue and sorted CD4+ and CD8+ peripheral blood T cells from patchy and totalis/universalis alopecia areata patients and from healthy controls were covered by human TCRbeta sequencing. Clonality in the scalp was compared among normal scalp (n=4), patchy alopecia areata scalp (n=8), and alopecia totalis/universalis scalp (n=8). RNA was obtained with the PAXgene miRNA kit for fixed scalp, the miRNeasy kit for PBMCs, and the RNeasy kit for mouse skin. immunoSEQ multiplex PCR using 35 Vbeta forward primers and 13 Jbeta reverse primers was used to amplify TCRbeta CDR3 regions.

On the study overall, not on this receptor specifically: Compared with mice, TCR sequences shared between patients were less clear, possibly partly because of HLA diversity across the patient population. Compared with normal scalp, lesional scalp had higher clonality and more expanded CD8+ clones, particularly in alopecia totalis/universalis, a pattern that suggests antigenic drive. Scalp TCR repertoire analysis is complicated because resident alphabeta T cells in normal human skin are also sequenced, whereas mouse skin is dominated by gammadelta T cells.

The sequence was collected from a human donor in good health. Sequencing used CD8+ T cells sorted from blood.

The CDR3 loop reads CASSFGRYNEQFF. The base sequence is TGTGCCAGCAGCTTCGGAAGGTACAATGAGCAGTTCTTC. In this chain, TRBV13 is recombined with TRBJ2-1; the D gene remains uncertain. From the germline V gene (reference sequence), CDR1 is PRHDT and CDR2 is FYEKMQ. V is pared back by 3 bases and J by 4 bases, with 7 bases lying between the germline termini. The CDR3 covers 13 residues, taking in both the cysteine and the phenylalanine. Only the CDR3 region is kept as DNA, spanning 39 bases read in frame from base 1.